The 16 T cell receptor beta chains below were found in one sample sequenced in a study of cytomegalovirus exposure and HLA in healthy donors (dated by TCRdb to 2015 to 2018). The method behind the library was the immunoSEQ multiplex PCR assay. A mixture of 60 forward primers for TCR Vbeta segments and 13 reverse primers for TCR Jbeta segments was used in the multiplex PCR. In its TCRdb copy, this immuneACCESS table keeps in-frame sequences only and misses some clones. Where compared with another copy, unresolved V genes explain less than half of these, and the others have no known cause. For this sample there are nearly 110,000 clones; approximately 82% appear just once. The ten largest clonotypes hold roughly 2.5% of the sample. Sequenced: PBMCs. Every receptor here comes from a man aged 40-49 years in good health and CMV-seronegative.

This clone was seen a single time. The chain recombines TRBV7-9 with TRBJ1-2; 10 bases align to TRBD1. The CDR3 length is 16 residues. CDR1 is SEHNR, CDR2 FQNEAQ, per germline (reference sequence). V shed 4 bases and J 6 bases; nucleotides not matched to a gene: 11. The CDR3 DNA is TGTGCCAGCAGCTGGGGGACAGGGGATCTGGGGGATGGCTACACCTTC. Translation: CASSWGTGDLGDGYTF.

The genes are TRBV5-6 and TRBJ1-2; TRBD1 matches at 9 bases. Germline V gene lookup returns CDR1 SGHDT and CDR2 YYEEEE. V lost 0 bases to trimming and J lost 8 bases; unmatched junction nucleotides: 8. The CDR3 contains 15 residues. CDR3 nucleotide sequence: TGTGCCAGCAGCTTGGATAGGACAGGGGCGGGGGGCTACACCTTC. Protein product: CASSLDRTGAGGYTF. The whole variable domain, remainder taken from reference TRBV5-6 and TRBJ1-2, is DAGVTQSPTHLIKTRGQQVTLRCSPKSGHDTVSWYQQALGQGPQFIFQYYEEEERQRGNFPDRFSGHQFPNYSSELNVNALLLGDSALYLCASSLDRTGAGGYTFGSGTRLTVV.

DNA for the CDR3: TGTGCCAGTAGATTACAGTTCTCTGGAAACACCATATATTTT. It encodes CASRLQFSGNTIYF. V gene TRBV19 combines with J gene TRBJ1-3; D unclear. Trimming cost V 6 bases and J 0 bases, with 9 bases left between them. This CDR3 has 14 amino acids. Germline-derived CDR1 and CDR2 are LNHDA and SQIVND (reference sequence). Full variable domain (missing parts from reference TRBV19 and TRBJ1-3): DGGITQSPKYLFRKEGQNVTLSCEQNLNHDAMYWYRQDPGQGLRLIYYSQIVNDFQKGDIAEGYSVSREKKESFPLTVTSAQKNPTAFYLCASRLQFSGNTIYFGEGSWLTVV.

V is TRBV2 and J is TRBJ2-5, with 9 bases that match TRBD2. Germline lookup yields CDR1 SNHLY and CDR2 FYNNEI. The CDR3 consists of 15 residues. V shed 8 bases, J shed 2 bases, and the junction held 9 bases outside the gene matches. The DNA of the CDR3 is TGTGCCAGCTGCAGCGGGGGGCCGTTACAAGAGACCCAGTACTTC. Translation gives CASCSGGPLQETQYF.

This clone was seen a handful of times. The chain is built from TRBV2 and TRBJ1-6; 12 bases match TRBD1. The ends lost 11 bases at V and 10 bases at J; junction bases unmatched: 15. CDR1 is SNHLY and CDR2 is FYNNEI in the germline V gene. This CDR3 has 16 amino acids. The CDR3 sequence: CAARFPGQGARSPLHF. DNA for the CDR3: TGTGCCGCCCGTTTCCCGGGACAGGGGGCTAGGTCACCCCTCCACTTT.

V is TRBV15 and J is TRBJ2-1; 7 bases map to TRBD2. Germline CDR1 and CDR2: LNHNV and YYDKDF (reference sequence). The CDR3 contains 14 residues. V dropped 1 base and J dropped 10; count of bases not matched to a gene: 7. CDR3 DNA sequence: TGTGCCACCAGCAGAGCCTCGGGGGGAGGCGAGCAGTTCTTC. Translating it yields CATSRASGGGEQFF.

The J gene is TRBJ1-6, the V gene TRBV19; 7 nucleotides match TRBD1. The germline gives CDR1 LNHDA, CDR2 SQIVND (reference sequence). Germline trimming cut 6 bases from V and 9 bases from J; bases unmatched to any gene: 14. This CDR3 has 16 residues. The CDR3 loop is CASSLGGGRSGSPLHF. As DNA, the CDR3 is TGTGCCAGTAGCCTCGGAGGGGGCAGATCGGGTTCACCCCTCCACTTT.

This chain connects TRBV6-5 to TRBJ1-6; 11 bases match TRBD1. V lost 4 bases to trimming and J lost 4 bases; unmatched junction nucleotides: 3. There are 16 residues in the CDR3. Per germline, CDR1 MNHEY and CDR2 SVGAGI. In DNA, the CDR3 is TGTGCCAGCAGTTCGGACAGGGGGCGTTATAATTCACCCCTCCACTTT. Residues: CASSSDRGRYNSPLHF.

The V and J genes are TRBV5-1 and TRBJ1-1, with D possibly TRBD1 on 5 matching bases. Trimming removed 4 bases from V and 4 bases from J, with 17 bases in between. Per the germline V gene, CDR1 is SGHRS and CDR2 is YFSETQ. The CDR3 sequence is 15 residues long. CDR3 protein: CASSTARQSVTEAFF. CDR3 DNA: TGCGCCAGCAGCACTGCCAGACAGAGCGTCACTGAAGCTTTCTTT.

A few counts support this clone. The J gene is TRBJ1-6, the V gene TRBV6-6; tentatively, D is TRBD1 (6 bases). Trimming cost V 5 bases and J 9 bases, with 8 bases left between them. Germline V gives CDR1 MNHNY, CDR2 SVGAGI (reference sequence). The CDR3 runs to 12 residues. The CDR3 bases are TGTGCCAGCAGTACAGGGAGTTCACCCCTCCACTTT. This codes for CASSTGSSPLHF.

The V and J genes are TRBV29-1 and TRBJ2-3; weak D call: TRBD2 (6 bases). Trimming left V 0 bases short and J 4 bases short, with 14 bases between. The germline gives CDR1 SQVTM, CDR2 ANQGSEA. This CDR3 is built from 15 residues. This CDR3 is CSVEERGRTPDTQYF. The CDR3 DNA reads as TGCAGCGTTGAAGAGCGGGGACGCACGCCAGATACGCAGTATTTT.

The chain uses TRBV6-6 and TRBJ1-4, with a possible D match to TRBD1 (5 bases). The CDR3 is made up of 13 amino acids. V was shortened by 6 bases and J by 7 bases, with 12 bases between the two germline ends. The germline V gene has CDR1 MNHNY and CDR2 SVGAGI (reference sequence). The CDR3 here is CASSRQGGEKLFF. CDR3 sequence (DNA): TGTGCCAGCAGCCGGCAGGGAGGTGAAAAACTGTTTTTT.

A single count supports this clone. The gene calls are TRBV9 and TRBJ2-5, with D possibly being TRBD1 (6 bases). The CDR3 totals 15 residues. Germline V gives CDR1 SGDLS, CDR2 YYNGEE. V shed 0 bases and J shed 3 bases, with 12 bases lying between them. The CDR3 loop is CASSVAGTRKETQYF. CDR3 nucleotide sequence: TGTGCCAGCAGCGTAGCCGGGACACGGAAAGAGACCCAGTACTTC.

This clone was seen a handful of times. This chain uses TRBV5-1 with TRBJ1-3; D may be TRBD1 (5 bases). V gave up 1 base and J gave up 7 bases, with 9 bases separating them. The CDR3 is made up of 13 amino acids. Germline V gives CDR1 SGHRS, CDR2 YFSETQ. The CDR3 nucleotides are TGCGCCAGCAGCTTGCAGGGAATGAACACCATATATTTT. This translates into CASSLQGMNTIYF.

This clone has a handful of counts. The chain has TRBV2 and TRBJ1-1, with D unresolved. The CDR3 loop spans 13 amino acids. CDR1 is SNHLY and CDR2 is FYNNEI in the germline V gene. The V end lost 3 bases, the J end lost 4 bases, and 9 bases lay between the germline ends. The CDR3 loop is CASSEALITEAFF. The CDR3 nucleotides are TGTGCCAGCAGTGAGGCACTAATCACTGAAGCTTTCTTT. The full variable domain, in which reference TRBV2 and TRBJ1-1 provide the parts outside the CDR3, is EPEVTQTPSHQVTQMGQEVILRCVPISNHLYFYWYRQILGQKVEFLVSFYNNEISEKSEIFDDQFSVERPDGSNFTLKIRSTKLEDSAMYFCASSEALITEAFFGQGTRLTVV.

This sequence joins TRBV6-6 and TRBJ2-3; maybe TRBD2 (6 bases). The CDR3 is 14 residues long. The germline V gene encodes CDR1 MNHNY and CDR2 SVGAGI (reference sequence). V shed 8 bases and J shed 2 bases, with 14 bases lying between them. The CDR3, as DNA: TGTGCCAGCGGGGCGGGGACCTCCACAGATACGCAGTATTTT. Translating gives CASGAGTSTDTQYF.